This record looks at one T cell receptor beta chain sequence and its context. Its cognate antigen is unknown. This record comes from a study of OX40 agonist ivuxolimab in advanced cancers. Study-wide background: Patients' therapy was ivuxolimab, an antibody that acts as an agonist of OX40 (CD134). Mean age about 60 years, range 23 to 79; 82.7% male. Study outcomes and limitations: In the expanded peripheral T cells, antigen specificity was never determined.

Sampled blood was obtained at baseline, cycle 4 day 1, and cycle 7 day 1. J lost 0 bases, V lost 6 bases, and 8 bases had no gene match. The V gene's germline CDR1 is MDHEN and CDR2 SYDVKM. This CDR3 is built from 15 residues. TCRdb keeps only in-frame clones here, not all; method: immunoSEQ multiplex PCR. Among under 45,000 clones listed, 65% to 80% were seen once. The origin of this receptor is an adult with an advanced solid tumor such as melanoma, head and neck, liver or kidney cancer. This material consisted of CD4+ or CD8+ T cells sorted from blood, taken in a trial of the OX40 agonist ivuxolimab. The gene calls are TRBV28 and TRBJ2-7, with TRBD1 identical over 7 bases. CDR3 sequence reads: CASRIRQGSSYEQYF. Here the CDR3 DNA reads TGTGCCAGCAGAATCCGACAGGGTTCCTCCTACGAGCAGTACTTC. Based on the CDR3 plus reference TRBV28 and TRBJ2-7, the full variable domain is DVKVTQSSRYLVKRTGEKVFLECVQDMDHENMFWYRQDPGLGLRLIYFSYDVKMKEKGDIPEGYSVSREKKERFSLILESASTNQTSMYLCASRIRQGSSYEQYFGPGTRLTVT.